This TCR beta chain was sequenced in a study of blood T cell repertoires in COVID-19. Study as a whole: From T cells, B-cell-depleted T cells, or PBMCs came the material, which was cDNA or gDNA.

Authors' methods: Estimation of nucleated cell counts was performed using reference gene primer amplification. Some clones are missing from TCRdb's copy, which holds only in-frame ones; the method was immunoSEQ multiplex PCR. Clone size and the V and J calls come from that table; the DNA yielded D and trimming. Among over 20,000 clones listed, around three quarters were seen once. There are 16 residues in the CDR3. J gave up 6 bases and V 4 bases, and 10 bases lay outside the gene matches. Germline V lookup: CDR1 MDHEN, CDR2 SYDVKM. The TCR comes from a woman older than 75 with acute or convalescent COVID-19. This chain uses TRBV28 with TRBJ1-4; TRBD1 matches at 8 bases. Sequencing was carried out using peripheral blood. CDR3 sequence: CASSSRSGTGYEKLFF. As DNA, the CDR3 is TGTGCCAGCAGTTCCCGATCCGGGACAGGATATGAAAAACTGTTTTTT. The whole variable domain, remainder taken from reference TRBV28 and TRBJ1-4, is DVKVTQSSRYLVKRTGEKVFLECVQDMDHENMFWYRQDPGLGLRLIYFSYDVKMKEKGDIPEGYSVSREKKERFSLILESASTNQTSMYLCASSSRSGTGYEKLFFGSGTQLSVL.